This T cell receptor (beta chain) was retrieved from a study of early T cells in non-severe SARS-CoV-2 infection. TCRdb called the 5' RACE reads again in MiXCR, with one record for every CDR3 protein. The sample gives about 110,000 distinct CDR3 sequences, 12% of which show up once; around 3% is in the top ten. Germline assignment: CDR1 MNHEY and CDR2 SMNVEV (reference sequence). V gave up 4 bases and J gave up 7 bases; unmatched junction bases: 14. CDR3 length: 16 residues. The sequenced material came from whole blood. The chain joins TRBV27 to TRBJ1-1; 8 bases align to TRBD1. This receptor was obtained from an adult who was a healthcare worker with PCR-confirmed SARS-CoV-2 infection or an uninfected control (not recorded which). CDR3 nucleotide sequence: TGTGCCAGCAGTTCCCTCATAGACAGGGGCGATAATGAAGCTTTCTTT. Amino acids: CASSSLIDRGDNEAFF.